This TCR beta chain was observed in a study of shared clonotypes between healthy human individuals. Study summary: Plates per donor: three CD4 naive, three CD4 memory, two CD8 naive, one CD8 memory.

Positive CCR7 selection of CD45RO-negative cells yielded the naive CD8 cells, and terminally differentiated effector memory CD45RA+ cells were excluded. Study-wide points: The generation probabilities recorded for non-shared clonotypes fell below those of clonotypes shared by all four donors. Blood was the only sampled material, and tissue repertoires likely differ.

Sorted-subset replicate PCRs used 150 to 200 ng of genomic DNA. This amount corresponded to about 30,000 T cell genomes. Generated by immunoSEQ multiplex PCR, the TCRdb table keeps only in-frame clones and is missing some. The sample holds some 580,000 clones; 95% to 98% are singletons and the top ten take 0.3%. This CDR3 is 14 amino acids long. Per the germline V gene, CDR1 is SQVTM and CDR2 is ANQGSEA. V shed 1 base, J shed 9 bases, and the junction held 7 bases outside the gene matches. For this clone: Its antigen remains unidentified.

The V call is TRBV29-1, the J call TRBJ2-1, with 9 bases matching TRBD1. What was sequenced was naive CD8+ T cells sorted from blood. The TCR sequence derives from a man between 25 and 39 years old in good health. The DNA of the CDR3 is TGCAGCGTTGAAGCTGTTGACAGGGGGGTTGAGCAGTTCTTC. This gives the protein CSVEAVDRGVEQFF.